This TCR beta chain derives from a study of T cell responses to AZD1222 COVID-19 vaccine. Study-level points and caveats: Nearly half of spike-specific TCRs reportedly target unmutated variant regions. The donor cohort was predominantly white British with a female majority, and clonal diversity may have been underestimated. Researchers took repertoire samples only after the peak T cell response had come. Vaccine-associated CD4 TCRs spanned spike, dominant at 160-218 and 743-854.

Comment on this clone: The antigen is not known.

Sequencing used immunoSEQ multiplex PCR; TCRdb keeps in-frame clones, though not all of them. The sample shows some 130,000 clones, 80% to 95% of them seen only once. Germline-derived CDR1 and CDR2 are SGHNT and YYREEE (reference sequence). The V and J ends lost 4 bases and 3 bases respectively, with 17 bases between them. This CDR3 has 15 amino acids. Here the sequenced sample was peripheral blood, taken on day 0 of AZD1222 vaccination. The V and J genes are TRBV5-4 and TRBJ2-7, with unresolved D. The receptor comes from an adult in good health. The CDR3 DNA follows: TGTGCCAGCAGCACAAGCCTAGTGCCCCTCTACGAGCAGTACTTC. Protein product: CASSTSLVPLYEQYF.